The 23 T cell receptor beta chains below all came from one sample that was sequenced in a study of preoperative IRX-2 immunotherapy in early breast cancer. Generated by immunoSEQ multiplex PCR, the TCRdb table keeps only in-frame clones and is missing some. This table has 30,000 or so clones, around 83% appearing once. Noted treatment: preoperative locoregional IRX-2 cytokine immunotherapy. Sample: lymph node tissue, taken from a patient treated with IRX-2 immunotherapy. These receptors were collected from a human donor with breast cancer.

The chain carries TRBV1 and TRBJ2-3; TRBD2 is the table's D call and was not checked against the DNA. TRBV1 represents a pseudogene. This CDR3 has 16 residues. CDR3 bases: TGCGCCAGCAGCCCCGTAGCGGGACCAAGCACAGATACGCAGTATTTT. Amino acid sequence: CASSPVAGPSTDTQYF.

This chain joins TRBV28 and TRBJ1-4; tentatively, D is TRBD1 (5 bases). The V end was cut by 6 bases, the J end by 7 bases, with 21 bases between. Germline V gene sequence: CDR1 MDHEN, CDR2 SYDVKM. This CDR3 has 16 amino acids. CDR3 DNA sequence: TGTGCCAGCAGGTTTTTCTCCGGGACGTCAGCTGAAAAACTGTTTTTT. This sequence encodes CASRFFSGTSAEKLFF.

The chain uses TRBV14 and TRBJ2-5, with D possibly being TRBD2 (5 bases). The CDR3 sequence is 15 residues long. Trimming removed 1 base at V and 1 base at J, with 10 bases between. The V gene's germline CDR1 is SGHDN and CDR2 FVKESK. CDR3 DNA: TGTGCCAGCAGCCAAGGCGAACTAGGCCAAGAGACCCAGTACTTC. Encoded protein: CASSQGELGQETQYF.

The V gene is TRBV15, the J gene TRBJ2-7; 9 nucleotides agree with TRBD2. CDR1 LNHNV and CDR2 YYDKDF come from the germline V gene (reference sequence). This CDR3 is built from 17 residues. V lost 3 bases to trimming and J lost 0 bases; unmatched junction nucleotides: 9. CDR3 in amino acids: CATSRGGLADSSYEQYF. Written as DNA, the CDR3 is TGTGCCACCAGCAGGGGGGGACTAGCAGATAGCTCCTACGAGCAGTACTTC.

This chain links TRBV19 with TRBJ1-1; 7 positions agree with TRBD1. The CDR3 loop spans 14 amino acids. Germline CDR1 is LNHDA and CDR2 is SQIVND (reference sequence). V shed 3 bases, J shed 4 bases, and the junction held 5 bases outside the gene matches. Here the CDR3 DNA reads TGTGCCAGTAGTATTCGAGGACAGGCCACTGAAGCTTTCTTT. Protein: CASSIRGQATEAFF.

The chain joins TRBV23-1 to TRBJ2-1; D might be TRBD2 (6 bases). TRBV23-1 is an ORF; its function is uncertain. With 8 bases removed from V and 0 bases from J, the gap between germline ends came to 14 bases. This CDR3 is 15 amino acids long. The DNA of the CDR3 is TGCGCCAGCGAGACAGCGGGTGTCTCCTACAATGAGCAGTTCTTC. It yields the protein CASETAGVSYNEQFF.

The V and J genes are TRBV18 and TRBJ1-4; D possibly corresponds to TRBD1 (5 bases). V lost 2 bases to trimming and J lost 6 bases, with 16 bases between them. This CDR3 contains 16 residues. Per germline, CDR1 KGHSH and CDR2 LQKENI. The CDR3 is CASSPSQGILDEKLFF. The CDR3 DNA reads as TGTGCCAGCTCACCATCCCAGGGTATCTTGGATGAAAAACTGTTTTTT.

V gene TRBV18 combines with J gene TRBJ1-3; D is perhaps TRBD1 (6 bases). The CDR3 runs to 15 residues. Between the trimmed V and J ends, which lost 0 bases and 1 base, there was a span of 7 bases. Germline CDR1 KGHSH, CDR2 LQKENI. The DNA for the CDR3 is TGTGCCAGCTCACCACCCAGGGGTTCTGGAAACACCATATATTTT. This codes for CASSPPRGSGNTIYF.

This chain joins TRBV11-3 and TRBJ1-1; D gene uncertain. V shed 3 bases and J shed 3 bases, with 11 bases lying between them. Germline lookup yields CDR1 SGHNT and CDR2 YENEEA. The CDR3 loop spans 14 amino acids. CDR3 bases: TGTGCCAGCAGCTTGCGGGTGGCGGACACTGAAGCTTTCTTT. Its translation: CASSLRVADTEAFF.

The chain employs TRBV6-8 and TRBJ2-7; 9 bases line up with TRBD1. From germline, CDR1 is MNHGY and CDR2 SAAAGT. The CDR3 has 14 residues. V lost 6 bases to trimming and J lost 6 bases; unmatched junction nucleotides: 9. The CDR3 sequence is CASRDPGQGTEQYF. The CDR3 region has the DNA TGTGCCAGCAGGGATCCGGGACAGGGAACCGAGCAGTACTTC.

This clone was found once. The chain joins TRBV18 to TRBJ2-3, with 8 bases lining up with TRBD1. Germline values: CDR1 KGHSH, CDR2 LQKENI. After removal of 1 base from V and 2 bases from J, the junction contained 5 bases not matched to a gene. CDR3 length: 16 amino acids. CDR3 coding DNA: TGTGCCAGCTCACCACTGAGGACAGGGATCACAGATACGCAGTATTTT. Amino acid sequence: CASSPLRTGITDTQYF.

This CDR3 reads CASSIGPYDAGELFF. CDR3 nucleotides: TGTGCCAGCAGTATTGGGCCCTACGACGCCGGGGAGCTGTTTTTT. The rearrangement links TRBV28 to TRBJ2-2, with D unresolved. Germline V CDR1 and CDR2: MDHEN, SYDVKM. CDR3 size: 15 residues. The ends were cut back, 5 bases at V and 6 bases at J, with 16 bases in the middle.

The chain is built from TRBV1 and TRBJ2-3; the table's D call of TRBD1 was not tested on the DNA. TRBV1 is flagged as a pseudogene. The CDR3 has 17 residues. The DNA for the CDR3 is TGCGCCAGCGCCTGGGACAGGGGACGGGGCCTCACAGATACGCAGTATTTT. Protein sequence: CASAWDRGRGLTDTQYF.

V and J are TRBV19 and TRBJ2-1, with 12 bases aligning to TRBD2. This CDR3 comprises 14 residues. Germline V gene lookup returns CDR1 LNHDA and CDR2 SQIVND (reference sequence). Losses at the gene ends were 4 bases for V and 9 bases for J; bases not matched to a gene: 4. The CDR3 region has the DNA TGTGCCAGTAGTACTAGCGGGGGGGCAATTGAGCAGTTCTTC. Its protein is CASSTSGGAIEQFF.

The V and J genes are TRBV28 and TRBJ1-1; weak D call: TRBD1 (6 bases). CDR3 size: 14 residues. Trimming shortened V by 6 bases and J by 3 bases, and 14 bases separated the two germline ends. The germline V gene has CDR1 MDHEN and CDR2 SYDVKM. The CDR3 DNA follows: TGTGCCAGCAGCCCCAGGGGAGGTCACACTGAAGCTTTCTTT. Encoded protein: CASSPRGGHTEAFF.

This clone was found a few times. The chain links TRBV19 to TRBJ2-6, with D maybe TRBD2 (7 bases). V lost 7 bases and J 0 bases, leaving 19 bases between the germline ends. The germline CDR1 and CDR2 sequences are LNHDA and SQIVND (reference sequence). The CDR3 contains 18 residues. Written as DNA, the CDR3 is TGTGCCAGTATACGTTCGGGCGGGGGCCTCTCTGGGGCCAACGTCCTGACTTTC. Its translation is CASIRSGGGLSGANVLTF.

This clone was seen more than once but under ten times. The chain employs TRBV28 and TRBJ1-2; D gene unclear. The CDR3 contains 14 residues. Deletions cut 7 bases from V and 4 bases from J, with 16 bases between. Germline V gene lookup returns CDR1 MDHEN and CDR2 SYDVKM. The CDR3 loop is CASNTTPGIYGYTF. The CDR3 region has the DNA TGTGCCAGCAACACTACTCCGGGGATCTATGGCTACACCTTC.

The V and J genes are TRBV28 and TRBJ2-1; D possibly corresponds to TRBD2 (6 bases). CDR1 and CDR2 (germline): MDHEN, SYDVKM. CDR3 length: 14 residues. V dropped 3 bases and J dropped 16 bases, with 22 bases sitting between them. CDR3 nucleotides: TGTGCCAGCAGTTTCCTCGATTCAAGGAGGGGAGGTTTCTTC. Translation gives CASSFLDSRRGGFF.

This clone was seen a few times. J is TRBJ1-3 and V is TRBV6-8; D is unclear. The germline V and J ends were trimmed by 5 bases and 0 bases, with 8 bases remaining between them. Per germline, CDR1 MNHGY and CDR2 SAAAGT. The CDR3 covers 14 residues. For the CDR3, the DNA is TGTGCCAGCAGTGTGATCTACTCTGGAAACACCATATATTTT. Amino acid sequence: CASSVIYSGNTIYF.

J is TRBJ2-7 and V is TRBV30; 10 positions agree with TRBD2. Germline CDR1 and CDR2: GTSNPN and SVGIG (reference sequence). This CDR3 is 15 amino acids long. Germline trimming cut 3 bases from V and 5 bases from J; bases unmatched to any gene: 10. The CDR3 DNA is TGTGCCTGGAGCTACCAGCGGGGGGGCCCCCACGAGCAGTACTTC. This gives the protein CAWSYQRGGPHEQYF.

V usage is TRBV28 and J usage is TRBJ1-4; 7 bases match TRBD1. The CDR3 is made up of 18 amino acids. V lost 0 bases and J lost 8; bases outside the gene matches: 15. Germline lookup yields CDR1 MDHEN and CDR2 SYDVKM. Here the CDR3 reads CASSLWAITGADREKLFF. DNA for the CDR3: TGTGCCAGCAGTTTATGGGCCATAACAGGGGCGGATAGAGAAAAACTGTTTTTT.

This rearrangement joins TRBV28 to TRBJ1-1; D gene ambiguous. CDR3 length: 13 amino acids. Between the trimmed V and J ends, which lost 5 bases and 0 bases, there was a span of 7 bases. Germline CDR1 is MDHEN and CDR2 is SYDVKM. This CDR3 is CASSAPMNTEAFF. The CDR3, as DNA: TGTGCCAGCAGTGCCCCGATGAACACTGAAGCTTTCTTT.

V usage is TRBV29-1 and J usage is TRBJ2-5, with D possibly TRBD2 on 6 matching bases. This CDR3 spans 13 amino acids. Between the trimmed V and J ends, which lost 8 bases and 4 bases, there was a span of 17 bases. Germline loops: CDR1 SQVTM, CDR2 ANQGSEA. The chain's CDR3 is CSPGGGAGETQYF. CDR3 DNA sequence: TGCAGCCCGGGCGGCGGGGCCGGAGAGACCCAGTACTTC.